This entry concerns a single T cell receptor beta chain. Its specific antigen is unknown. There are no base qualities to consult, and no much larger clone falls within one base. The cohort was made up of 650 to 700 healthy bone marrow donors. Cohort members were all nominally healthy when sampled, although unrecorded immune exposures were likely present. The donor was CMV seronegative and belonged to the group of several hundred seronegative cohort members. Each donor provided a peripheral blood sample, and peripheral blood mononuclear cells were used for TCR beta sequencing. The Qiagen DNeasy Blood Extraction Kit was used to extract genomic DNA from the blood cell samples. Libraries came from the immunoSEQ multiplex PCR assay. The multiplex PCR relied on a mix of 60 forward primers for TCR Vbeta segments and 13 reverse primers for TCR Jbeta segments. The CDR3 region of rearranged TCR beta genes was amplified from genomic DNA with a multiplex PCR assay. The Illumina HiSeq System was used to sequence the amplified TCR beta libraries as 87-base-pair reads. The authors' analysis ran thus. Across the 666 repertoires, a later analysis counted tens of millions of unique TCR beta chains, around 11 million of which were shared by at least two donors. Raw reads were error-corrected and collapsed into unique sequences with a nearest-neighbor algorithm that merged closely related sequences to remove PCR and sequencing errors. V, D and J gene segments were assigned by aligning CDR3 sequences to IMGT reference sequences. For a sequence to be retained, a match of at least six nucleotides was required to both a V gene segment and a J gene segment. Rearrangements were classified as productive when the CDR3 lacked stop codons and remained in frame with V and J, and all other rearrangements were classified as non-productive. CDR3 was defined by IMGT convention, running from the second conserved V-encoded cysteine to the conserved J-encoded phenylalanine. The earlier analysis of about 530 of the donors excluded any sequence lacking an unambiguous match to a single V gene segment. An earlier analysis of a few hundred of the donors called V segments functional above 56.7% productive rearrangements and segregating when the between-donor standard deviation exceeded 5%. A statistical classification framework was developed to diagnose cytomegalovirus status using the catalog of TCR beta chain sequences. In a later analysis, V and J genes were assigned by comparing TCR nucleotide sequences against IMGT/GENE-DB human TR gene sequences. Using the TCRdist pipeline, a later analysis assigned CDR3 sequences along with most-parsimonious VDJ recombination scenarios. In a later analysis, every TCR beta chain was defined by the combination of its CDR3 amino acid sequence and its V-gene family, and reads without a unique V-gene family were dropped. In a later analysis, several hundred highly shared, low-generation-probability nucleotide sequences were removed to address suspected cross-contamination and a sequencing artifact. For each public chain, a later analysis derived a clonal expansion index from normalized ranks of inferred template counts within each repertoire. Generation probabilities in a later analysis came from a VDJ recombination model fitted to out-of-frame rearrangements, and those results were checked against IGoR. In a later analysis, hypergeometric tests were used to score TCR-TCR, TCR-HLA and TCR-CMV co-occurrence, with a repertoire-size bias correction applied to TCR pairs. To estimate false discovery rates, a later analysis permuted the HLA or CMV assignments 20 times. A later analysis grouped co-occurring TCRs with DBSCAN, adding TCRdist sequence similarity when clustering within HLA-allele-positive subsets. Repertoires with fewer than 30,000 or more than 120,000 public chains were left out of co-occurrence clustering, as were about 5 repertoires with anomalous nucleotide sharing. Imported from immuneACCESS, the table was reduced by TCRdb to in-frame sequences with V and J called. These copies leave out some clones; in studies compared against another copy, an unresolved V gene accounts for under half, and the cause of the remainder is not known. The V and J calls and clone size come from that table; D and trimming were worked out from the DNA. The sample table lists about 170,000 clones, less than 80% of them with a count of one. In total, the top ten clones hold 0.65% to 0.95% of the sample.

This entry is derived from a study of cytomegalovirus exposure and HLA in healthy donors (dated by TCRdb to between 2016 and 2019). A note on the overall study: An earlier analysis of roughly 630 of the donors reported 250 to 350 Gb of sequence data and approximately 110 million unique TCR beta sequences from some 180 million T cells. A later analysis re-analyzed previously published TCR beta repertoires from about 600 donors and added high-resolution HLA genotyping to study TCR occurrence patterns. The study profiled the T cell repertoires of more than 500 subjects by immunosequencing and related them to cytomegalovirus serostatus. Of the approximately 400 genotyped donors, about 80% fell in the genetic ancestry cluster associated with self-reported Caucasian donors. Among roughly 400 genotyped donors of the cohort, an average of around 250,000 unique TCR beta nucleotide sequences was sequenced per donor, of which about 19% were non-productive. Genome-wide SNP genotypes for about 65% of the roughly 670 donors were used in a later genetic analysis, which treated that subset as a discovery cohort. An early release covering roughly 640 HLA-typed donors comprised about 310 gigabases of sequencing data and roughly 85 million unique TCR sequences. Donor age, sex, ethnicity and CMV serostatus were compiled together with the repertoire data. Both class I and class II loci were covered by HLA typing, at four-digit resolution. Because of strong linkage in the cohort, roughly 5 DR-DQ haplotypes were treated as single units for association and clustering. An earlier analysis of nearly 600 of the donors applied high-throughput TCR beta sequencing to assess whether each TCR beta V gene segment acted as functional or pseudogenic. The study aimed to test whether cataloging public T cell receptors could reveal signatures of past pathogen exposure. The later analysis used no new phenotypic data to find candidate immune exposures, relying instead on TCR beta sequences and their occurrence across donors. Every repertoire in the discovery cohort had been generated on one and the same sequencing platform. The study combined high-throughput TCR immunosequencing, statistical association of individual TCRs with disease status, and machine learning to predict cytomegalovirus infection status. Typing coverage differed by locus: A, B, C, DRB1 and DQB1 were typed in roughly 629-630 donors, DQA1 in about 560, DPA1 in over 600, and DPB1 in 450 to 490. Along with the roughly 670-subject first cohort, a separate validation cohort of over a hundred different subjects was used.

The paper as a whole reports these results and caveats: In an earlier analysis of about 550 of the donors, most TCR beta V segments were observed in productive rearrangements about 90% or about 30% of the time, broadly matching IMGT annotations. Assigning TCR associations to individual alleles was difficult when HLA alleles, especially DR and DQ, strongly co-occurred. The sequencing pipeline was judged likely to have produced a cluster of highly shared sequence variants as a technical artifact. A later analysis associated some 17,000 TCR beta sequences with specific HLA alleles at a false discovery rate of 0.05. Compared with the roughly 700-donor mean, donors in an Asian-associated ancestry cluster had fewer N-insertions in productive TCRs, according to a later genetic analysis. The authors suggested that the approach could potentially be extended to other disease states and immunological phenotypes. A further reported finding was that TCR beta sequences accurately predicted the HLA-A and HLA-B alleles for most subjects in the first cohort. The study gave a list of 150 to 200 TCR beta chains associated with cytomegalovirus. A later genetic analysis associated a missense DCLRE1C variant with V-gene and J-gene trimming of TCR beta chains, and an independent cohort replicated the association. HLA typing was unavailable for some donors at each locus, so association tests used only the typed subset. Three of the identified cytomegalovirus-associated TCR beta chains were confirmed in vitro to be specific for cytomegalovirus antigens. Because counts were too low, roughly 16 rarely observed V segments, including chromosome 9 orphons, were excluded from the earlier analysis of about 500 of the donors. In a later analysis, HLA-associated TCR beta chains showed more clonal expansion and lower generation probabilities than non-associated chains that were equally common. Only TCR beta chains were sequenced in this cohort, and the absence of alpha or paired-chain data limited detectable features. A later analysis found that most CMV-associated TCR beta chains appeared HLA-restricted, with HLA associations seemingly driven largely by CMV exposure. Several of the top co-occurrence clusters appeared to be linked to parvovirus B19, influenza, CMV and Epstein-Barr virus, according to a later analysis. Correlated functional status among segregating V segments might reflect linkage disequilibrium, but an unknown experimental factor could not be ruled out. The classifier was reported to diagnose cytomegalovirus status with high specificity and sensitivity in both the original and validation cohorts. Presence/absence analyses assumed roughly uniform sequencing depth across donors, an assumption that may not hold. A later analysis found that TCR association rates varied across HLA loci, with DRB1 alleles showing the most associated TCRs and HLA-C alleles the fewest. The only immune exposure information available for the cohort was CMV serostatus. Most TCR sequences were observed very rarely across donors, whereas some public TCRs were present in many individuals.

This receptor was identified in a female donor in good health and CMV-seronegative. The sequenced material came from PBMCs.

Here is the DNA: TGTGCCAGCAGCCGGGACAGCTCCTATGGCTACACCTTC. This yields the protein CASSRDSSYGYTF. The V gene is TRBV6-5 and the J gene is TRBJ1-2, with 7 junctional bases fitting TRBD1. Per the germline V gene, MNHEY is the CDR1 and SVGAGI is the CDR2. V ends up 6 bases short and J 4 bases short, with an unmatched junction base count of 5. Measured from the cysteine to the phenylalanine, the CDR3 is 13 residues long. CDR3 DNA is the only sequence kept; it has 39 bases, read in frame from the first base.